This entry features one T cell receptor (beta chain) sequence. Hyperthyroidism patients were newly diagnosed, ill under 2 months, and aged 18 to 65 years. The sequenced template was RNA, covering the TCR beta CDR3 region. The authors performed first-round RT-PCR with HTBI primers and then a second-round multiplex PCR. MiXCR was run by TCRdb on the multiplex PCR reads, yielding one entry per CDR3 protein. The sample yields approximately 1.2 million distinct CDR3 sequences, about 36% seen once. The data were taken from a study of Graves' ophthalmopathy and Graves' hyperthyroidism. About the research overall: Stable hyperthyroidism was defined by absence of ophthalmopathy within 18 months of follow-up.

This receptor was obtained from an adult man with Graves' hyperthyroidism. Sequencing was done on a sample of peripheral blood or thyroid tissue (not recorded which).

CDR3 sequence: CASSGTGTGVTEAFF. CDR3 in DNA: TGCGCCAGCAGCGGAACAGGGACAGGGGTGACTGAAGCTTTCTTT. The gene calls are TRBV5-1 and TRBJ1-1; TRBD1 matches at 10 bases. The CDR3 loop spans 15 amino acids. Germline V CDR1 and CDR2: SGHRS, YFSETQ. V gave up 4 bases and J gave up 5 bases; unmatched junction bases: 8.